This is a list of T cell receptor beta chains from one sample in a study of hypomethylating agent response in myelodysplastic syndrome. Libraries were prepared by immunoSEQ multiplex PCR; TCRdb keeps only in-frame clonotypes and omits some of them. The sample holds some 6,000 clones, 83% seen once. Sequencing was performed on bone marrow, taken before or after starting hypomethylating agent treatment for myelodysplastic syndrome (not recorded which). The receptors were sampled from a human donor with myelodysplastic syndrome. Each CDR3 is given with its conserved first and last residue. D genes are given only for firm matches. Rows may omit the clone size; those that give it use once, few, many or a size class.

j_call v_call clone_size d_call cdr3_aa cdr3_nt
TRBJ1-2 TRBV29-1 once NA CSVDFDTSYGYTF TGCAGCGTTGACTTTGACACGAGCTATGGCTACACCTTC
TRBJ2-7 TRBV6-5 NA NA CASSFSGGSYEQYF TGTGCCAGCAGTTTTTCCGGGGGCTCCTACGAGCAGTACTTC
TRBJ2-3 TRBV7-9 NA TRBD1 CASSDRDRTDTQYF TGTGCCAGCAGCGACAGGGACCGCACAGATACGCAGTATTTT
TRBJ1-3 TRBV19 NA NA CASKGETSGNTIYF TGTGCCAGTAAAGGGGAAACCTCTGGAAACACCATATATTTT
TRBJ1-1 TRBV19 once NA CASRAGKTEAFF TGTGCCAGCCGGGCGGGGAAAACTGAAGCTTTCTTT
TRBJ1-2 TRBV10-3 NA NA CAITPDQVGNYGYTF TGTGCCATCACTCCCGATCAGGTGGGAAACTATGGCTACACCTTC
TRBJ1-6 TRBV2 few NA CASSEGAGGANSPLHF TGTGCCAGCAGTGAAGGGGCAGGCGGGGCTAATTCACCCCTCCACTTT
TRBJ1-1 TRBV10-3 NA TRBD1 CAIRADRADTEAFF TGTGCCATCAGAGCCGACAGGGCGGACACTGAAGCTTTCTTT
TRBJ1-2 TRBV28 once NA CASLTKPAVNGYTF TGTGCCAGCTTAACAAAGCCGGCTGTCAATGGCTACACCTTC
TRBJ1-4 TRBV6-1 NA NA CASSDFGAFGEKLFF TGTGCCAGCAGTGATTTCGGCGCATTCGGGGAAAAACTGTTTTTT
TRBJ2-3 TRBV15 NA TRBD2 CATSRGSGGSTDTQYF TGTGCCACCAGCAGAGGAAGCGGGGGGAGCACAGATACGCAGTATTTT
TRBJ2-7 TRBV10-2 NA NA CASGDRSYEQYF TGCGCCAGCGGGGACCGTTCCTACGAGCAGTACTTC
TRBJ2-7 TRBV18 NA TRBD1 CASSGTGGEDEQYF TGTGCCAGCTCAGGGACAGGGGGCGAAGACGAGCAGTACTTC
TRBJ1-1 TRBV6-1 once TRBD1 CASTPGRGITEAFF TGTGCCAGCACCCCCGGCAGGGGGATCACTGAAGCTTTCTTT
TRBJ1-2 TRBV5-5 NA NA CASSGSWVNYGYTF TGTGCCAGCAGTGGCTCTTGGGTTAACTATGGCTACACCTTC
TRBJ2-2 TRBV2 NA TRBD2 CASSLSGGAVFGELFF TGTGCCAGCAGTCTTAGCGGGGGGGCCGTTTTCGGGGAGCTGTTTTTT
TRBJ1-1 TRBV7-9 NA NA CASSPRGSEAFF TGTGCCAGCAGCCCGAGGGGATCTGAAGCTTTCTTT
TRBJ2-3 TRBV5-1 NA TRBD2 CASSASQYSGASTDTQYF TGCGCCAGCAGCGCCTCACAGTATAGCGGGGCTAGCACAGATACGCAGTATTTT
TRBJ2-3 TRBV28 NA NA CASSSRTDTQYF TGTGCCAGCAGTAGCCGTACAGATACGCAGTATTTT
TRBJ2-1 TRBV19 NA NA CASTWSHLGYNEQFF TGTGCCAGTACCTGGAGCCATTTGGGGTACAATGAGCAGTTCTTC
TRBJ2-5 TRBV7-2 NA TRBD2 CASSLGLAGGAQETQYF TGTGCCAGCAGCTTAGGACTAGCGGGGGGGGCTCAAGAGACCCAGTACTTC
TRBJ2-3 TRBV4-3 NA NA CASSLSPASTDTQYF TGCGCCAGCAGCCTGTCTCCAGCCTCCACAGATACGCAGTATTTT
TRBJ2-7 TRBV6-1 NA TRBD1 CASSEAGGAYEQYF TGTGCCAGCAGTGAGGCAGGGGGTGCCTACGAGCAGTACTTC
TRBJ2-7 TRBV4-1 NA TRBD2 CASSLSSGAFYEQYF TGCGCCAGCAGCCTTTCTAGCGGGGCCTTCTACGAGCAGTACTTC
TRBJ2-6 TRBV27 NA TRBD1 CASSSWTGGSPGANVLTF TGTGCCAGCAGTTCGTGGACAGGGGGCTCCCCTGGGGCCAACGTCCTGACTTTC
TRBJ1-5 TRBV19 NA TRBD1 CASSPHDRGHHQPQHF TGTGCCAGTAGTCCCCACGACAGGGGGCATCATCAGCCCCAGCATTTT
TRBJ2-7 TRBV18 NA TRBD1 CASSGGQSYEQYF TGTGCCAGCTCAGGGGGACAGTCCTACGAGCAGTACTTC
TRBJ2-2 TRBV7-9 NA NA CASSLAAGPNTGELFF TGTGCCAGCAGCTTAGCGGCAGGGCCGAACACCGGGGAGCTGTTTTTT
TRBJ2-7 TRBV7-6 NA NA CASSLVQEVGTEQYF TGTGCCAGCAGCTTAGTCCAAGAGGTAGGGACCGAGCAGTACTTC
TRBJ2-7 TRBV4-3 NA NA CASSQASAASYEQYF TGCGCCAGCAGCCAAGCTAGCGCGGCCTCCTACGAGCAGTACTTC
TRBJ1-4 TRBV6-1 NA NA CASSEYRRRLNEKLFF TGTGCCAGCAGTGAATACCGGAGACGGCTTAATGAAAAACTGTTTTTT
TRBJ2-5 TRBV27 NA TRBD1 CASSLGQGPAETQYF TGTGCCAGCAGTTTAGGACAGGGTCCGGCGGAGACCCAGTACTTC
TRBJ1-1 TRBV27 NA NA CASSFGDTFMNTEAFF TGTGCCAGCAGTTTTGGTGACACCTTCATGAACACTGAAGCTTTCTTT
TRBJ2-1 TRBV5-1 NA NA CASSDPQGADEQFF TGCGCCAGCAGCGACCCTCAGGGCGCCGATGAGCAGTTCTTC
TRBJ1-4 TRBV28 NA NA CAAATGGSTNEKLFF TGTGCCGCAGCGACGGGGGGCTCGACTAATGAAAAACTGTTTTTT
TRBJ1-2 TRBV7-6 NA NA CASSSRAAIYTF TGTGCCAGCAGCTCCCGAGCGGCCATCTACACCTTC
TRBJ2-7 TRBV28 NA TRBD2 CASSFAGGRDYEQYF TGTGCCAGCAGTTTCGCGGGGGGGCGGGACTACGAGCAGTACTTC
TRBJ2-5 TRBV2 NA NA CASTLGVGRETQYF TGTGCCAGCACCCTAGGGGTAGGCAGGGAGACCCAGTACTTC
TRBJ1-5 TRBV4-3 NA NA CASSRGRYQPQHF TGCGCCAGCAGCCGGGGGAGATATCAGCCCCAGCATTTT
TRBJ2-2 TRBV5-6 NA NA CASSGTWPNTGELFF TGTGCCAGCAGCGGGACTTGGCCGAACACCGGGGAGCTGTTTTTT
TRBJ2-7 TRBV9 NA NA CASSVDGAYEQYF TGTGCCAGCAGCGTAGACGGGGCCTACGAGCAGTACTTC